This entry lists 2 T cell receptor beta chains sequenced from one sample in a study of a mutant IDH1 vaccine in newly diagnosed glioma. Time point indicated: week 11, during vaccination. Vaccination used 300 ug of mutant IDH1 20-mer peptide per dose, with topical imiquimod. Produced via immunoSEQ multiplex PCR; TCRdb's table is partial and in-frame only. The table includes about 25,000 clones, around 82% detected once. No antigen is known for these receptors. Sequenced material: PBMCs, taken from a glioma patient whose treatment included an IDH1 peptide vaccine. The receptors derive from a woman younger than 35 with glioma.

This chain joins TRBV7-8 and TRBJ1-1, with D perhaps TRBD1 (5 bases). Germline CDR1 is SGHVS and CDR2 is FQNEAQ. The length of the CDR3 is 15 residues. Trimming shortened V by 1 base and J by 5 bases, and 14 bases separated the two germline ends. The DNA for the CDR3 is TGTGCCAGCAGCTTAGTTGTTGTGGGGGGAACTGAAGCTTTCTTT. Translating gives CASSLVVVGGTEAFF.

The V gene is TRBV19, the J gene TRBJ2-3; D is ambiguous. Trimming took off 5 bases at V and 2 bases at J, with 11 bases between the two ends. Germline CDR1 and CDR2: LNHDA and SQIVND (reference sequence). The CDR3 runs 14 residues. The CDR3 DNA reads TGTGCCAGTAGTCTCGAGACTGCCACAGATACGCAGTATTTT. Translated, it gives CASSLETATDTQYF.